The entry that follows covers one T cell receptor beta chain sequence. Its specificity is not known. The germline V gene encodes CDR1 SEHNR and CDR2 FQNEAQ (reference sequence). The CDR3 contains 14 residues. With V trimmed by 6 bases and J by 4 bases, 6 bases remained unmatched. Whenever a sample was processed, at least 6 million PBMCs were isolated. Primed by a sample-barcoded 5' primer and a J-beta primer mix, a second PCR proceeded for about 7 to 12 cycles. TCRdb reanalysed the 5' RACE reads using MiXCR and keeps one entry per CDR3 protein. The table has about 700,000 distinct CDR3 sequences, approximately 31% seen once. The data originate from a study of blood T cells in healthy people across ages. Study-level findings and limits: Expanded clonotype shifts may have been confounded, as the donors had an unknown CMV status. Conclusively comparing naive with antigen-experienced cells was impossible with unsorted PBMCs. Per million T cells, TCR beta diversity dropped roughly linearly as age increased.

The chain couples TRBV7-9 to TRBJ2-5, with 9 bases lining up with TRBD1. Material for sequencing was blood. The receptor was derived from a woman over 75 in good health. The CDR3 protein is CASRDGTGRETQYF. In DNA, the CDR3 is TGTGCCAGCAGGGATGGGACAGGGCGAGAGACCCAGTACTTC.